This TCR beta chain came from a study of T cell clones after liver transplantation (dated by TCRdb to between 2017 and 2020). In terms of the full investigation: The samples were obtained from ITN030ST, a randomized trial that attempted immunosuppression withdrawal within 2 years after liver transplantation. After a pre-transplant mixed lymphocyte reaction, TCRbeta sequencing was used to pinpoint donor-reactive T cell clones, which were subsequently tracked in post-transplant blood. Third party-reactive TCRbeta sequences were also identified from pre-transplant MLRs to serve as an antigen-independent comparator for donor-reactive sequences. Three of the eight recipients were HCV-positive; the others were transplanted for non-autoimmune, non-viral indications. The subjects received no induction therapy and were kept on standard immunosuppression until randomization at 12-24 months post-transplant. Tolerance was defined as complete immunosuppression withdrawal for at least one year with no rise in liver enzymes beyond twice the upper limit of normal. Blood samples were collected pre-transplant, then pre-randomization ahead of withdrawal, and finally post-randomization once withdrawal had either been completed or failed. The studied cohort comprised 8 liver transplant recipients, 3 classified as tolerant and 5 as non-tolerant. What the research found in general, with its limitations: The decline in donor-reactive sequences exceeded the decline in third party-reactive sequences, suggesting partial antigen-specific deletion that was unrelated to withdrawal success. Low numbers of available donor cells limited the measurable donor-reactive repertoire in a couple of subjects. When repertoire turnover was accounted for, significantly reduced detection of donor-reactive sequences was found in 7 of 8 subjects for CD4 and in 8 of 8 subjects for CD8. Since no allograft tissue specimens were available, donor-reactive T cells may have migrated into the graft instead of being deleted. The conclusions were considered preliminary, being limited by small, heterogeneous patient numbers and non-standardized post-transplant time points. In 5 of 8 subjects, circulating donor-reactive CD4 TCRbeta sequences decreased significantly after transplant, regardless of tolerance or HCV status.

Frozen genomic DNA underwent high-throughput TCRbeta CDR3 sequencing by immunoSEQ, including PCR amplification, mapping, bias correction and internal controls. From the authors' description of their analysis: Only productive rearrangements were retained, and each unique TCRbeta sequence was defined by its CDR3 nucleotide sequence together with its V and J gene. For a sequence to be called donor-reactive, it needed a frequency of at least 0.01% and at least 5-fold expansion in CFSE-low cells compared with unstimulated pre-transplant cells. Minimum frequency thresholds were set for each subject on the basis of the unstimulated sample with the lowest template count, so that a detection power of at least 90% was ensured. Jensen-Shannon divergence between the top 1000 TCRbeta sequences post- versus pre-transplant served as the measure of repertoire turnover. Two-sided Fisher's exact tests were used to test for changes in the detection of donor-reactive sequences. This is the immuneACCESS table as TCRdb keeps it, with only in-frame sequences that have V and J called. A part of the clones is gone; compared with another copy, unresolved V genes explain less than half, and the rest is unexplained. Clone size and the V and J calls come from that table; the DNA yielded D and trimming. The sample yields tens of thousands of clones; under 95% were counted once. Together, the top ten hold approximately 2.4% of the sample.

For this clone: Its specific antigen is unknown. Within one base of it there is no much larger clone, and no base qualities were kept.

Trimming costs V 1 base and J 3 bases, and their ends lie 3 bases apart. CDR1 is given as SGHTA and CDR2 as FQGNSA, both from the germline V gene. The CDR3 runs 12 amino acids, cysteine and phenylalanine included. CDR3 DNA is the only sequence kept; it has 36 bases, read in frame from the first base. The time point label of this sample denotes: pre-transplant. Thawed unstimulated PBMCs were stained for CD3, CD4 and CD8 and FACS-sorted into CD3+CD4+ and CD3+CD8+ populations. Each of the 8 studied subjects was randomized to immunosuppression withdrawal. The Qiagen DNeasy Blood and Tissue Kit was used for genomic DNA isolation.

This material consisted of CD4+ T cells from blood, taken before liver transplant. The chain employs TRBV7-2 and TRBJ2-5, with the D segment identity uncertain. The receptor comes from a human donor who received a liver transplant. CDR3 loop: CASSLVKETQYF. The nucleotide sequence reads as follows: TGTGCCAGCAGCTTAGTGAAAGAGACCCAGTACTTC.